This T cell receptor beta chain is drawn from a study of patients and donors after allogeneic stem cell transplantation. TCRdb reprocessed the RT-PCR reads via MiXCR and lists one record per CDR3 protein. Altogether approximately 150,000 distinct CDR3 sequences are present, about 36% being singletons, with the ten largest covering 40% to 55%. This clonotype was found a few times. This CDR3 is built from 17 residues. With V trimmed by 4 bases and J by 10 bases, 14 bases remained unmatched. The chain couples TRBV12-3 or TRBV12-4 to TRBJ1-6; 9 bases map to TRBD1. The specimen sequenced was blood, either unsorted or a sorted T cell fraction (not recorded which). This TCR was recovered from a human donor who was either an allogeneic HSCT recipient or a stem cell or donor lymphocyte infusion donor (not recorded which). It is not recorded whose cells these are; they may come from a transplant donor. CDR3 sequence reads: CASSSQRGQGKRSPLHF. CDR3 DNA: TGTGCCAGCAGTTCCCAACGGGGACAGGGAAAAAGATCACCCCTCCACTTT.